Listed here are 24 T cell receptor beta chains from one sample, sequenced in a study of T-cell reconstitution after alpha-beta-depleted transplantation in children. Using unique molecular identifiers, the investigators prepared the TCRbeta library. TCRdb reprocessed the PCR reads with MiXCR, giving one entry per CDR3 protein. The table lists 85,000 to 120,000 distinct CDR3 sequences, 7.5% to 9.5% of them singletons, with about a sixth in the top ten. The sequenced sample was PBMCs, obtained before TCRalphabeta/CD19-depleted stem cell transplant. The receptors were sampled from a boy under 10 years old with acute lymphoblastic leukemia, due to receive a stem cell transplant.

The CDR3 loop is CASSWGLPEGEQYF. The CDR3 coding sequence is TGTGCCAGCAGCTGGGGGCTGCCGGAGGGGGAGCAGTACTTC. The chain carries TRBV7-2 and TRBJ2-7; D tentatively fits TRBD1 or TRBD2 (6 bases each). The V end was cut by 4 bases, the J end by 7 bases, with 17 bases between. This CDR3 is built from 14 residues. The germline V gene encodes CDR1 SGHTA and CDR2 FQGNSA.

The gene calls are TRBV7-9 and TRBJ2-7, with 7 bases matching TRBD2. CDR3 size: 13 residues. Germline loops: CDR1 SEHNR, CDR2 FQNEAQ (reference sequence). J gave up 5 bases and V 2 bases, and 3 bases lay outside the gene matches. CDR3 region: CASSLKGRDEQYF. CDR3 nucleotides: TGTGCCAGCAGCTTAAAGGGGAGGGACGAGCAGTACTTC.

The rearrangement uses TRBV20-1 and TRBJ2-2; D gene uncertain. Trimming took off 2 bases at V and 0 bases at J, with 4 bases between the two ends. Looked up from germline, CDR1 is DFQATT and CDR2 is SNEGSKA (reference sequence). This CDR3 is 13 amino acids long. This CDR3 reads CSARLPNTGELFF. CDR3 sequence (DNA): TGCAGTGCTAGACTCCCGAACACCGGGGAGCTGTTTTTT.

This clonotype was observed at least ten times. V usage is TRBV28 and J usage is TRBJ1-1, with D perhaps TRBD1 (5 bases). Germline CDR1 reads MDHEN; CDR2 reads SYDVKM. CDR3 length equals 12 residues. V was clipped by 3 bases and J by 7 bases, with 9 bases between them. DNA of the CDR3: TGTGCCAGCAGTTTTGGGACCCTTGAAGCTTTCTTT. It encodes CASSFGTLEAFF.

This clonotype has ten or more counts. This rearrangement joins TRBV12-3 or TRBV12-4 to TRBJ2-1, with 10 bases fitting TRBD2. The CDR3 is made up of 15 amino acids. V was clipped by 6 bases and J by 5 bases; unmatched bases: 7. CDR3 DNA sequence: TGTGCCAGCAGCACCAGCGGGGGGGTCAACAATGAGCAGTTCTTC. It is translated as CASSTSGGVNNEQFF.

The chain carries TRBV7-2 and TRBJ1-1; possible D gene TRBD1, 6 bases. CDR1 and CDR2 from the germline V gene are SGHTA and FQGNSA. This CDR3 is built from 13 residues. V lost 8 bases, J lost 11 bases, and 21 bases lay in between. CDR3 DNA: TGTGCCAGCGCTTGGTCGGGGGCAGGGCAGGCTTTCTTT. As protein: CASAWSGAGQAFF.

The CDR3 sequence is CASSPPGGETQYF. CDR3 sequence (DNA): TGTGCCAGCAGCCCCCCGGGGGGGGAGACCCAGTACTTC. The rearrangement links TRBV7-9 to TRBJ2-5; 8 nucleotides line up with TRBD2. Trimming at V came to 5 bases and at J to 5 bases, leaving 4 bases not matched to a gene. CDR3 length: 13 residues. Germline values: CDR1 SEHNR, CDR2 FQNEAQ (reference sequence).

In this sample, this clonotype turned up many times. The rearrangement links TRBV20-1 to TRBJ2-1, with 7 bases lining up with TRBD2. CDR3 length: 12 amino acids. Trimming cost V 2 bases and J 9 bases; bases outside gene matches: 4. Germline V gene sequence: CDR1 DFQATT, CDR2 SNEGSKA (reference sequence). CDR3 sequence reads: CSARHLAAEQFF. Here the CDR3 DNA reads TGCAGTGCTAGACATCTAGCGGCTGAGCAGTTCTTC.

There are many counts of this clonotype. The V gene is TRBV9, the J gene TRBJ1-1; no reliable D call. The CDR3 totals 13 residues. V lost 2 bases to trimming and J lost 1 base, with 6 bases between them. The germline V gene has CDR1 SGDLS and CDR2 YYNGEE. This CDR3 reads CASSVGRNTEAFF. The CDR3 DNA reads TGTGCCAGCAGCGTCGGCCGGAACACTGAAGCTTTCTTT.

This clonotype was found a few times. The rearrangement joins TRBV20-1 to TRBJ1-1; D unresolved. Trimming removed 6 bases from V and 0 bases from J, with 8 bases in between. CDR3 length: 12 amino acids. Per the germline V gene, CDR1 is DFQATT and CDR2 is SNEGSKA (reference sequence). CDR3 sequence reads: CSARRMNTEAFF. As DNA, the CDR3 is TGCAGTGCCAGAAGGATGAACACTGAAGCTTTCTTT.

This sequence joins TRBV9 and TRBJ1-5; TRBD1 agrees at 8 bases. The CDR3 length is 14 residues. Trimming removed 3 bases from V and 2 bases from J; junction bases left unmatched: 1. CDR1 SGDLS and CDR2 YYNGEE come from the germline V gene. The DNA for the CDR3 is TGTGCCAGCAGCGCGACAGGGGGCAATCAGCCCCAGCATTTT. Amino acid sequence: CASSATGGNQPQHF.

This clonotype was seen only a few times. The CDR3 is CASSQEAGLMRYEQYF. CDR3 DNA: TGTGCCAGCAGCCAAGAGGCCGGACTGATGAGGTACGAGCAGTACTTC. This sequence joins TRBV3-1 and TRBJ2-7; a possible D gene is TRBD2 (5 bases). The CDR3 sequence is 16 residues long. From germline, CDR1 is LGHDT and CDR2 YNNKEL (reference sequence). Trimming removed 0 bases at V and 4 bases at J, with 16 bases between.

This clonotype was observed many times. The chain employs TRBV11-2 and TRBJ2-2; D may be TRBD1 (7 bases). The germline CDR1 and CDR2 sequences are SGHAT and FQNNGV. Trimming cost V 1 base and J 5 bases, with 11 bases left between them. The CDR3 contains 15 residues. The CDR3 region has the DNA TGTGCCAGCAGCTTAGCGGCAGGGGGGACCGGGGAGCTGTTTTTT. This translates into CASSLAAGGTGELFF.

Many counts were recorded for this clonotype. The chain carries TRBV7-9 and TRBJ1-4, with D possibly being TRBD1 (5 bases). From germline, CDR1 is SEHNR and CDR2 FQNEAQ (reference sequence). V dropped 5 bases and J dropped 4 bases, with 14 bases sitting between them. This CDR3 has 15 residues. Written as DNA, the CDR3 is TGTGCCAGCAGCCAAAGGAGGGACCTTAATGAAAAACTGTTTTTT. Translation gives CASSQRRDLNEKLFF.

This clonotype has more than one count but fewer than ten. The CDR3, as DNA: TGTGCCAGCAGCTATCCCGGCAGGGTCCACTATGGCTACACCTTC. Protein sequence: CASSYPGRVHYGYTF. The chain couples TRBV7-2 to TRBJ1-2, with D perhaps matching TRBD1 (5 bases). Germline V gene sequence: CDR1 SGHTA, CDR2 FQGNSA. The ends were cut back, 4 bases at V and 3 bases at J, with 15 bases in the middle. The CDR3 length is 15 residues.

The chain recombines TRBV18 with TRBJ2-2, with D unresolved. CDR3 size: 15 residues. The V and J ends lost 2 bases and 4 bases respectively, with 11 bases between them. Germline CDR1 and CDR2: KGHSH and LQKENI. CDR3 nucleotide sequence: TGTGCCAGCTCACCAGAGGACGATAGCACCGGGGAGCTGTTTTTT. Amino acids: CASSPEDDSTGELFF. Using reference TRBV18 and TRBJ2-2 for the parts outside the CDR3, the full variable domain is NAGVMQNPRHLVRRRGQEARLRCSPMKGHSHVYWYRQLPEEGLKFMVYLQKENIIDESGMPKERFSAEFPKEGPSILRIQQVVRGDSAAYFCASSPEDDSTGELFFGEGSRLTVL.

The sample holds a few counts of this clonotype. The chain has TRBV7-3 and TRBJ2-7; D may match TRBD1 or TRBD2 (6 bases each). Trimming stripped 3 bases from V and 3 bases from J, with 15 bases between. The germline gives CDR1 SGHTA, CDR2 FQGTGA. This CDR3 spans 15 amino acids. Written as DNA, the CDR3 is TGTGCCAGCAGCTTCACCGGAGGGGGTTACTACGAGCAGTACTTC. Its protein is CASSFTGGGYYEQYF.

Only a few counts were recorded for this clonotype. V is TRBV5-5 and J is TRBJ1-4; 7 bases line up with TRBD1. V dropped 0 bases and J dropped 3; count of bases not matched to a gene: 5. The length of the CDR3 is 16 residues. The germline gives CDR1 SGHKS, CDR2 YYEKEE (reference sequence). The CDR3 loop reads CASSLGSGTANEKLFF. CDR3 bases: TGTGCCAGCAGCTTGGGCTCCGGGACAGCTAATGAAAAACTGTTTTTT.

This clonotype appeared many times. The chain recombines TRBV5-1 with TRBJ2-2; D possibly corresponds to TRBD2 (5 bases). The CDR3 is 15 amino acids. The germline gives CDR1 SGHRS, CDR2 YFSETQ. Trimming left V 4 bases short and J 5 bases short, with 15 bases between. This CDR3 reads CASSPGPRDTGELFF. The CDR3, as DNA: TGCGCCAGCAGCCCCGGGCCTCGGGATACCGGGGAGCTGTTTTTT.

About this clonotype itself: The CDR3 carries no conserved terminal phenylalanine or tryptophan, so it likely arises from a read error. This sequence joins TRBV16 and TRBJ2-1; no clear D gene. The germline CDR1 and CDR2 sequences are KGHSY and FQNENV. V dropped 4 bases and J dropped 8 bases, with 18 bases sitting between them. The CDR3 is 15 residues long. The chain's CDR3 is CASSRRVGLRYEQFY. DNA for the CDR3: TGTGCCAGCAGCCGACGTGTAGGGTTAAGGTATGAGCAGTTCTAC.

This chain uses TRBV18 with TRBJ2-7; D is possibly TRBD2 (7 bases). The CDR3 sequence is 15 residues long. In germline, CDR1 is KGHSH, CDR2 LQKENI. V was shortened by 6 bases and J by 0 bases, with 15 bases between the two germline ends. CDR3 loop: CASSPAGAPSYEQYF. The CDR3 coding sequence is TGTGCCAGCTCGCCCGCGGGGGCCCCCTCCTACGAGCAGTACTTC.

This clonotype came up a few times. Here the CDR3 DNA reads TGCGCCAGCAGCCCCGAGATAAGTGGGCGGAGGACTGAAGCTTTCTTT. It translates to CASSPEISGRRTEAFF. V gene TRBV5-1 combines with J gene TRBJ1-1, with D hard to call. Deletions cut 4 bases from V and 5 bases from J, with 21 bases between. CDR1 is SGHRS and CDR2 is YFSETQ in the germline V gene. This CDR3 is 16 amino acids long.

This clonotype was found a few times. The chain carries TRBV5-6 and TRBJ2-7; no firm D call. Trimming removed 1 base from V and 0 bases from J, with 11 bases in between. The germline V gene encodes CDR1 SGHDT and CDR2 YYEEEE. This CDR3 has 15 residues. This chain's CDR3 is CASSLLGTSSYEQYF. CDR3 in DNA: TGTGCCAGCAGCTTGTTGGGTACCTCCTCCTACGAGCAGTACTTC.

The V call is TRBV20-1, the J call TRBJ1-1; D gene uncertain. Trimming cost V 3 bases and J 0 bases, with 14 bases left between them. CDR3 size: 15 residues. Germline assignment: CDR1 DFQATT and CDR2 SNEGSKA (reference sequence). The CDR3 coding sequence is TGCAGTGCTAGTCTTGGAGTGGAGTTGAACACTGAAGCTTTCTTT. This gives the protein CSASLGVELNTEAFF.